This record looks at one T cell receptor (beta chain) sequence and its context. Its target is not known. This record comes from a study of cytomegalovirus exposure and HLA in healthy donors. Overall study findings and caveats: Per published reports, the classifier diagnosed cytomegalovirus status with high specificity and sensitivity. Later analysis reportedly placed an Asian-associated ancestry cluster below the roughly 680-donor mean in N-insertions.

CDR1 and CDR2 (germline): SGHVS, FQNEAQ. With 4 bases clipped from V and 3 bases from J, the junction kept 8 bases outside the gene matches. The CDR3 has 16 residues. This PCR relied on a set of 60 Vbeta primers and 13 Jbeta primers. The table came from immunoSEQ multiplex PCR; TCRdb's copy has only in-frame clones and leaves some out. The sample has about 110,000 clones; around 76% are singletons. The receptor's source is a woman between 50 and 59 years old in good health and CMV-seropositive. The chain is built from TRBV7-8 and TRBJ1-4; 7 nucleotides agree with TRBD1. The sample consisted of PBMCs. The CDR3 here is CASSSDRVRPNEKLFF. The CDR3 region has the DNA TGTGCCAGCAGCTCCGACAGGGTGAGGCCTAATGAAAAACTGTTTTTT.